This entry features one TCR beta chain sequence. Its matching antigen is unknown. TCRdb's copy holds only in-frame clones and misses some; the assay was immunoSEQ multiplex PCR. The sample yields some 65,000 clones, roughly 94% seen once. CDR1 is MNHEY and CDR2 is SMNVEV in the germline V gene (reference sequence). V lost 6 bases and J 10 bases, leaving 10 bases between the germline ends. The CDR3 loop spans 11 amino acids. The record originates from a study of cytomegalovirus exposure and HLA in healthy donors. Study outcomes and limitations: A few chains tied to CMV proved CMV antigen-specific in vitro. Despite most TCR sequences being rare, some public TCRs occurred in many donors.

The sequence was collected from a man between 18 and 35 years old in good health and CMV-seropositive. Specimen: PBMCs. The chain employs TRBV27 and TRBJ2-1, with D possibly being TRBD1 (5 bases). The CDR3 loop reads CASSHGQEQFF. CDR3 DNA: TGTGCCAGCAGCCACGGACAAGAGCAGTTCTTC.